The 19 T cell receptor beta chains listed next were all sequenced from one sample in a study of graft-versus-host responses after intestinal transplantation. Method: immunoSEQ multiplex PCR; TCRdb's copy keeps in-frame clones and lacks some. The profile shows tens of thousands of clones, approximately 94% of them singletons. The antigens for these receptors are not known. The sequences come from unstimulated CD8+ T cells sorted from spleen or lymph node cells, collected before intestinal transplant. The receptors derive from a human donor who received an intestinal transplant.

The gene calls are TRBV9 and TRBJ2-1; TRBD1 matches at 8 bases. Germline V lookup: CDR1 SGDLS, CDR2 YYNGEE. The junction had 13 bases not matched to a gene; V was cut back by 1 base and J by 1 base. The CDR3 has 19 amino acids. Here the CDR3 reads CASSVPSRGTGNSYNEQFF. The CDR3 coding sequence is TGTGCCAGCAGCGTACCCTCCCGCGGGACAGGTAATTCCTACAATGAGCAGTTCTTC.

This clone is a singleton in its sample. This rearrangement joins TRBV7-6 to TRBJ2-1, with 14 nucleotides matching TRBD2. The V gene end was trimmed by 4 bases and the J gene end by 9 bases; junction bases not matched to a gene: 17. Germline-derived CDR1 and CDR2 are SGHVS and FNYEAQ. There are 19 residues in the CDR3. In nucleotides, the CDR3 is TGTGCCAGCAGCTCCCCCGGGACTAGCGGGGGTCACGGCGCGGGTGAGCAGTTCTTC. This gives the protein CASSSPGTSGGHGAGEQFF.

J is TRBJ1-3 and V is TRBV19, with TRBD1 matching 8 bases. After removal of 5 bases from V and 2 bases from J, the junction contained 2 bases not matched to a gene. Germline-derived CDR1 and CDR2 are LNHDA and SQIVND (reference sequence). The CDR3 consists of 14 residues. The CDR3 DNA reads TGTGCCAGTAGTGCACAGGGGGCTGGAAACACCATATATTTT. Translation gives CASSAQGAGNTIYF.

The chain is built from TRBV2 and TRBJ1-1; D possibly corresponds to TRBD1 (5 bases). This CDR3 has 14 residues. Germline values: CDR1 SNHLY, CDR2 FYNNEI. The ends were cut back, 7 bases at V and 2 bases at J, with 14 bases in the middle. The CDR3 is CASTLGAGNTEAFF. CDR3 DNA sequence: TGTGCCAGCACTCTAGGGGCAGGAAACACTGAAGCTTTCTTT.

The chain couples TRBV27 to TRBJ1-2; D is possibly TRBD1 (6 bases). V lost 3 bases and J lost 4, with 18 bases in between. This CDR3 spans 16 amino acids. Germline CDR1 is MNHEY and CDR2 is SMNVEV (reference sequence). This CDR3 is CASSLFSGGGGYGYTF. CDR3 DNA sequence: TGTGCCAGCAGTTTGTTCTCGGGCGGGGGCGGCTATGGCTACACCTTC.

This chain links TRBV27 with TRBJ2-1; 7 bases map to TRBD1. The CDR3 extends over 16 amino acids. The V gene's germline CDR1 is MNHEY and CDR2 SMNVEV (reference sequence). V shed 4 bases and J 5 bases; nucleotides not matched to a gene: 11. CDR3 DNA: TGTGCCAGCAGTTCGTATAAGGGACAGCTAAACAATGAGCAGTTCTTC. This gives the protein CASSSYKGQLNNEQFF.

The chain joins TRBV7-8 to TRBJ2-5; a possible D gene is TRBD2 (7 bases). The germline gives CDR1 SGHVS, CDR2 FQNEAQ. The germline V and J ends were trimmed by 2 bases and 4 bases, with 17 bases remaining between them. This CDR3 spans 16 amino acids. The DNA of the CDR3 is TGTGCCAGCAGCTTAAGATCGTCAGGGGAGGGAGAGACCCAGTACTTC. Its translation: CASSLRSSGEGETQYF.

This chain joins TRBV5-6 and TRBJ2-4; TRBD2 is a possible D gene (7 bases). V was shortened by 6 bases and J by 0 bases, with 22 bases between the two germline ends. Germline V gene data show CDR1 as SGHDT and CDR2 as YYEEEE. The CDR3 sequence is 18 residues long. CDR3 coding DNA: TGTGCCAGCACCCAAGGGGGGGGCTTAGAACTAGCCAAAAACATTCAGTACTTC. Translating gives CASTQGGGLELAKNIQYF.

The chain carries TRBV4-3 and TRBJ2-7; D possibly corresponds to TRBD2 (5 bases). This CDR3 spans 15 amino acids. Trimming took off 0 bases at V and 3 bases at J, with 12 bases between the two ends. Looked up from germline, CDR1 is LGHNA and CDR2 is YSLEER. The CDR3 reads CASSQDAGQIYEQYF. The DNA for the CDR3 is TGCGCCAGCAGCCAAGATGCGGGCCAGATCTACGAGCAGTACTTC.

This rearrangement joins TRBV27 to TRBJ2-7; 9 bases agree with TRBD1. Germline V gives CDR1 MNHEY, CDR2 SMNVEV (reference sequence). J lost 2 bases, V lost 3 bases, and 2 bases had no gene match. The CDR3 has 14 amino acids. The CDR3 protein is CASSFGQGPYEQYF. In DNA, the CDR3 is TGTGCCAGCAGTTTTGGACAGGGGCCCTACGAGCAGTACTTC.

Written as DNA, the CDR3 is TGTGCCAGCAGCTCCCTTATAGCGGGGGTTGGGGCCAACGTCCTGACTTTC. Residues: CASSSLIAGVGANVLTF. J is TRBJ2-6 and V is TRBV7-6; 9 bases line up with TRBD2. Germline CDR1 and CDR2: SGHVS and FNYEAQ. V shed 4 bases and J 3 bases; nucleotides not matched to a gene: 7. There are 17 residues in the CDR3.

Details on this clone: Other DNA sequences in this specimen translate into the identical CDR3. This chain uses TRBV9 with TRBJ2-3; 9 bases align to TRBD2. This CDR3 has 18 amino acids. Trimming at V came to 0 bases and at J to 0 bases, leaving 8 bases not matched to a gene. Germline V gene sequence: CDR1 SGDLS, CDR2 YYNGEE. The CDR3 DNA is TGTGCCAGCAGCGTAGCTACCGCTAGCGGGGCGAGCACAGATACGCAGTATTTT. Amino acids: CASSVATASGASTDTQYF.

The gene calls are TRBV27 and TRBJ1-2, with 9 bases identical to TRBD1. Trimming took 8 bases from V and 7 from J; bases not matched to a gene: 8. This CDR3 is built from 13 residues. In germline, CDR1 is MNHEY, CDR2 SMNVEV (reference sequence). The CDR3 protein is CASSPGTGFGYTF. CDR3 DNA: TGTGCCAGCTCCCCCGGGACAGGGTTTGGCTACACCTTC.

The V gene is TRBV6-6, the J gene TRBJ1-2, with a weak D call TRBD1 (5 bases). The CDR3 contains 11 residues. The V and J ends lost 5 bases and 13 bases respectively, with 14 bases between them. Per germline, CDR1 MNHNY and CDR2 SVGAGI (reference sequence). The CDR3 DNA reads as TGTGCCAGCAGTCCAACCTCGGGGGGCACCTTC. This codes for CASSPTSGGTF.

V usage is TRBV2 and J usage is TRBJ1-1, with TRBD1 identical over 8 bases. Trimming took 9 bases from V and 5 from J; bases not matched to a gene: 5. The CDR3 has 12 residues. Per germline, CDR1 SNHLY and CDR2 FYNNEI. The CDR3: CASLDRATEAFF. DNA of the CDR3: TGTGCCAGTCTGGACAGGGCAACTGAAGCTTTCTTT.

This clone has just one count. The rearrangement uses TRBV19 and TRBJ2-2, with a tentative D call TRBD1 (6 bases). Between the trimmed V and J ends, which lost 5 bases and 4 bases, there was a span of 14 bases. In germline, CDR1 is LNHDA, CDR2 SQIVND (reference sequence). The CDR3 covers 15 residues. The CDR3 DNA reads TGTGCCAGTAGTTCACGGACAGAAATCACCGGGGAGCTGTTTTTT. It yields the protein CASSSRTEITGELFF.

CDR3 residues: CASSPDRGNQPQHF. In DNA form, the CDR3 reads TGTGCCAGCAGCCCGGACAGGGGCAATCAGCCCCAGCATTTT. This rearrangement joins TRBV27 to TRBJ1-5; TRBD1 agrees at 8 bases. Germline CDR1 is MNHEY and CDR2 is SMNVEV (reference sequence). V shed 6 bases and J 2 bases; nucleotides not matched to a gene: 3. This CDR3 is 14 amino acids long.

This clone was seen a handful of times. V gene TRBV27 combines with J gene TRBJ2-7; D possibly corresponds to TRBD2 (6 bases). CDR1 MNHEY and CDR2 SMNVEV come from the germline V gene (reference sequence). V lost 10 bases, J lost 2 bases, and 9 bases lay in between. This CDR3 is 11 amino acids long. In nucleotides, the CDR3 is TGTGCCACCGGGGGAACCTACGAGCAGTACTTC. It yields the protein CATGGTYEQYF.

The rearrangement uses TRBV11-2 and TRBJ1-4, with D possibly being TRBD1 (5 bases). The CDR3 sequence is 14 residues long. V was trimmed by 2 bases and J by 6 bases, leaving 10 bases between them. The germline gives CDR1 SGHAT, CDR2 FQNNGV. The CDR3 loop is CASSLFQGDEKLFF. CDR3 coding DNA: TGTGCCAGCAGCTTATTCCAGGGTGATGAAAAACTGTTTTTT.